One T cell receptor beta chain is described in this entry. Its specificity is not known. This sample is part of a study of post-analysis software for immune sequencing data. At the level of the study: Disease courses included relapsing-remitting, secondary progressive and progressive-relapsing multiple sclerosis. Study-level results: Patients with multiple sclerosis recorded significantly lower normalized Chao1 diversity than controls, the study found. Four or five TRBV segments (TRBV5-6, TRBV5-1 and TRBV20-1 among them) occurred more frequently in patients than in controls. Samples sharing a preparation batch grouped tightly together when assessed by F measure.

Unique molecular identifiers were present in the TCR beta cDNA libraries. Roughly 470,000 cDNA molecules came from around 1 to 10 million T cells. MiXCR was run by TCRdb on the PCR reads, yielding one entry per CDR3 protein. Seen here are approximately 570,000 distinct CDR3 sequences, roughly 47% observed once, and the top ten hold 1.5% to 2%. The CDR3 runs 13 residues. V shed 6 bases and J shed 3 bases, with 9 bases lying between them. This TCR was recovered from a girl under 18 with multiple sclerosis. The gene calls are TRBV12-3 or TRBV12-4 and TRBJ1-5; D gene unclear. The specimen sequenced was blood. As DNA, the CDR3 is TGTGCCAGCAGCGACATCCTCAATCAGCCCCAGCATTTT. This encodes CASSDILNQPQHF.